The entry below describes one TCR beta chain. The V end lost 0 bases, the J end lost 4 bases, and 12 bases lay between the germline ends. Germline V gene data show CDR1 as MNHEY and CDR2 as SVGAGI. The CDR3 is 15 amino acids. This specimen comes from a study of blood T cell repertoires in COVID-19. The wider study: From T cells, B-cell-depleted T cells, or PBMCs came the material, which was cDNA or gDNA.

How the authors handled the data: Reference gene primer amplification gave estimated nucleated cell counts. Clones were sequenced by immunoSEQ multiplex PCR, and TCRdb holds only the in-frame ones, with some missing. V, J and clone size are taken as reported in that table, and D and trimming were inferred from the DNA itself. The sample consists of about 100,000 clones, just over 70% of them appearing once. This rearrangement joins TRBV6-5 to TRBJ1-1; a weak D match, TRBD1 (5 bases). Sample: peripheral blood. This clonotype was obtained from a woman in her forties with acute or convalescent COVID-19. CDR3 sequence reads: CASSYSTDPSTEAFF. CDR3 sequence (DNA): TGTGCCAGCAGTTACTCGACAGATCCCAGCACTGAAGCTTTCTTT.